This TCR beta chain comes out of a study of early T cells in non-severe SARS-CoV-2 infection. Study at large: Sequencing of unsorted whole blood was done on bulk RNA, leaving chains unpaired.

Unique molecular identifiers (one per individual cDNA molecule) were attached. One entry per CDR3 protein results from TCRdb running MiXCR on the 5' RACE reads. This table holds some 80,000 distinct CDR3 sequences, roughly an eighth found once. Study outcomes and limitations: The VDJdb matching leaned toward anti-spike CD8 responses and overlooked private and CD4 specificities.

Of note for this clonotype: The target antigen is unknown.

The CDR3 extends over 14 amino acids. CDR1 and CDR2 (germline): DFQATT, SNEGSKA (reference sequence). Trimming took 5 bases from V and 6 from J; bases not matched to a gene: 11. The receptor's source is an adult who was a healthcare worker with PCR-confirmed SARS-CoV-2 infection or an uninfected control (not recorded which). J is TRBJ2-3 and V is TRBV20-1; 7 bases agree with TRBD2. Sample: whole blood. CDR3 amino acids: CSAPRQRDEDTQYF. In nucleotides, the CDR3 is TGCAGTGCTCCCCGACAGCGGGATGAGGATACGCAGTATTTT.